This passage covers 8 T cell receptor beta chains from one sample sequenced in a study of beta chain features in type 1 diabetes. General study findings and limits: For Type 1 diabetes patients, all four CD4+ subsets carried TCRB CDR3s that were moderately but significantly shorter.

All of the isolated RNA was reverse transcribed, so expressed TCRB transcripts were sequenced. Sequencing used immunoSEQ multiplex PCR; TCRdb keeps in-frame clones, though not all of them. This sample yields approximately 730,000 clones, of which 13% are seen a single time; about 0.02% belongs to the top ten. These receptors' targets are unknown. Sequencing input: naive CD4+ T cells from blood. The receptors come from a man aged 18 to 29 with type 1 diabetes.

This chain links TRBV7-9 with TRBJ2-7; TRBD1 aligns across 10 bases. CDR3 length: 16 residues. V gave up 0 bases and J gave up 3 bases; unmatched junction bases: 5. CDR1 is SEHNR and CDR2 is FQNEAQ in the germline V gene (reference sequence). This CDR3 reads CASSLAEGQGGYEQYF. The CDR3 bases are TGTGCCAGCAGCTTAGCGGAAGGACAGGGGGGCTACGAGCAGTACTTC.

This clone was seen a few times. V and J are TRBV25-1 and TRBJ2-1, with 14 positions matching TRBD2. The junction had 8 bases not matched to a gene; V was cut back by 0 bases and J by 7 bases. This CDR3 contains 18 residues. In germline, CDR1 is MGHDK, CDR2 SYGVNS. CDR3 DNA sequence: TGTGCCAGCAGTGAATATCACGGGACTAGCGGGGGAGGTAATGAGCAGTTCTTC. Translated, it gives CASSEYHGTSGGGNEQFF.

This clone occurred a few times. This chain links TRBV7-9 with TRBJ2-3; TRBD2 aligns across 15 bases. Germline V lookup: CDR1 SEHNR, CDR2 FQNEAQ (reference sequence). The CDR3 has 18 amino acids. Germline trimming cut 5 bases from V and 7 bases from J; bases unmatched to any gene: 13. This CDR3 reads CASSPGTSGGPLLYTQYF. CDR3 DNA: TGTGCCAGCAGCCCGGGGACTAGCGGGGGGCCTCTCCTGTATACGCAGTATTTT. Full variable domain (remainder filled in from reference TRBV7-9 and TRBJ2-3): DTGVSQNPRHKITKRGQNVTFRCDPISEHNRLYWYRQTLGQGPEFLTYFQNEAQLEKSRLLSDRFSAERPKGSFSTLEIQRTEQGDSAMYLCASSPGTSGGPLLYTQYFGPGTRLTVL.

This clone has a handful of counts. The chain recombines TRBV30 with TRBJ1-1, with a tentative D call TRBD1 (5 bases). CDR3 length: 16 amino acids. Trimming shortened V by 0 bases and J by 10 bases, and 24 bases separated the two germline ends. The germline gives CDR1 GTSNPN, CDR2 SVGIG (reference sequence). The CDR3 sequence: CAWSVPGFSGLRGAFF. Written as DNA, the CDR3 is TGTGCCTGGAGTGTACCAGGGTTTTCGGGACTTAGGGGAGCTTTCTTT.

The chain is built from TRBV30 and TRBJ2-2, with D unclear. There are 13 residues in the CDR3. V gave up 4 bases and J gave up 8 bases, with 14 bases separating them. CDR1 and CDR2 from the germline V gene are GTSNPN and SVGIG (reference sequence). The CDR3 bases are TGTGCCTGGAACCGGTTGACACCGGGGGAGCTGTTTTTT. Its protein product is CAWNRLTPGELFF.

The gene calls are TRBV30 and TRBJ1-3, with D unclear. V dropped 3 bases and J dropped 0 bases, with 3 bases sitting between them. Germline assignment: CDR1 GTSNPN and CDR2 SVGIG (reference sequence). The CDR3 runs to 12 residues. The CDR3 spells CAWRASGNTIYF. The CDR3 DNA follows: TGTGCCTGGAGAGCCTCTGGAAACACCATATATTTT.

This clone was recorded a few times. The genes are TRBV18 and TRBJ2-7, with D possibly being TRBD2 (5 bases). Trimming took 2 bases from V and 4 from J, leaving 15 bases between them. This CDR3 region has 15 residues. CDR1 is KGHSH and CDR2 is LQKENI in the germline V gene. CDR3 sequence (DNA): TGTGCCAGCTCACCAAGGAACCAGCCGGGATACGAGCAGTACTTC. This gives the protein CASSPRNQPGYEQYF. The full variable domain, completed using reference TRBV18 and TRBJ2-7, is NAGVMQNPRHLVRRRGQEARLRCSPMKGHSHVYWYRQLPEEGLKFMVYLQKENIIDESGMPKERFSAEFPKEGPSILRIQQVVRGDSAAYFCASSPRNQPGYEQYFGPGTRLTVT.

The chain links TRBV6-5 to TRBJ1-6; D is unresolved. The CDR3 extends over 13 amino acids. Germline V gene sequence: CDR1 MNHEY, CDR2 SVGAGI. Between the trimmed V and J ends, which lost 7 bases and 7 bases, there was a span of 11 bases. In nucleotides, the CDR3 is TGTGCCAGCAACATAGGACCGAATTCACCCCTCCACTTT. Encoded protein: CASNIGPNSPLHF.